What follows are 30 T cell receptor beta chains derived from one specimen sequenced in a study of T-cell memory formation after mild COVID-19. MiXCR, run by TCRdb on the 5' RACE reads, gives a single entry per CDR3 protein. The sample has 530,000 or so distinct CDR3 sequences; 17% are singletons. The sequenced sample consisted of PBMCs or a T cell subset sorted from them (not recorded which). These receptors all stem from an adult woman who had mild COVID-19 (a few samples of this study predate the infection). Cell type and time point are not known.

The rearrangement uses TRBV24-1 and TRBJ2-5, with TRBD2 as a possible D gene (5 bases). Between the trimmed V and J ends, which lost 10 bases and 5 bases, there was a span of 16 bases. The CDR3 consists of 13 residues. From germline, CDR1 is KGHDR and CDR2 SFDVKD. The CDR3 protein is CATQLDATETQYF. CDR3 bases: TGTGCCACTCAACTAGATGCTACGGAGACCCAGTACTTC.

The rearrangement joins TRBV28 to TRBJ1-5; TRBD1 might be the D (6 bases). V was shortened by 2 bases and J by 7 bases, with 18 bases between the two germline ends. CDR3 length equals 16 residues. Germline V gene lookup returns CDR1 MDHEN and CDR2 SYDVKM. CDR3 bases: TGTGCCAGCAGTTTAGGGGGGCTCTTGGGGGAGCAGCCCCAGCATTTT. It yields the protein CASSLGGLLGEQPQHF.

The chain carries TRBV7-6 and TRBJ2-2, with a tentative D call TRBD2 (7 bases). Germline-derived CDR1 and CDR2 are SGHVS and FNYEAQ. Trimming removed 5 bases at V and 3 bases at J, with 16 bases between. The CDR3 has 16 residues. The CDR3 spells CASSPGGPPYTGELFF. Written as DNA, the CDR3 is TGTGCCAGCAGCCCCGGGGGGCCTCCTTACACCGGGGAGCTGTTTTTT.

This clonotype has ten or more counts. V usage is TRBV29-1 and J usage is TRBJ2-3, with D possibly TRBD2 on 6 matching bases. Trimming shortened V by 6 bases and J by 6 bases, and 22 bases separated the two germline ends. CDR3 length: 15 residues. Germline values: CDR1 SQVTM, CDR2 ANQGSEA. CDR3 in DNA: TGCAGCGTAATACCGGGACTCCACACTGGGGATACGCAGTATTTT. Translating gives CSVIPGLHTGDTQYF.

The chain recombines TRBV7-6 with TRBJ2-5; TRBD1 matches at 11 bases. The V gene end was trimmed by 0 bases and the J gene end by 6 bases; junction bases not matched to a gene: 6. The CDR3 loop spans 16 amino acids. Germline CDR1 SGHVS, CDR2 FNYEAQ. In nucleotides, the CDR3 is TGTGCCAGCAGCTTAGCGGGACAGGGGGTTGGAAAGACCCAGTACTTC. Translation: CASSLAGQGVGKTQYF.

CDR3: CASSPPASVLNEKLFF. For the CDR3, the DNA is TGTGCCAGCAGCCCCCCCGCGTCTGTCCTAAATGAAAAACTGTTTTTT. The chain couples TRBV7-9 to TRBJ1-4; no clear D gene. The CDR3 is 16 residues long. CDR1 is SEHNR and CDR2 is FQNEAQ in the germline V gene (reference sequence). Trimming took 5 bases from V and 5 from J, leaving 18 bases between them.

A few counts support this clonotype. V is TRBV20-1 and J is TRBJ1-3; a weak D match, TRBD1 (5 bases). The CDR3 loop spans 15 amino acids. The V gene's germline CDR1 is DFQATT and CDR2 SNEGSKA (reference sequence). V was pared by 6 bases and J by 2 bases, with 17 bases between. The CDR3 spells CSASPGQGPGNTIYF. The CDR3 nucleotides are TGCAGTGCCTCACCGGGGCAGGGTCCTGGAAACACCATATATTTT.

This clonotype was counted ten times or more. CDR3: CASSTGGNQPQHF. DNA for the CDR3: TGTGCCAGCAGTACAGGGGGCAATCAGCCCCAGCATTTT. The chain combines TRBV6-2 or TRBV6-3 with TRBJ1-5; the match to TRBD1 covers 7 bases. CDR1 is MNHEY, CDR2 SVGEGT, per germline. V was pared by 5 bases and J by 2 bases, with 0 bases of the junction left unmatched. The CDR3 consists of 13 residues.

CDR3: CASSLRPGNHEQYF. The CDR3 bases are TGTGCCAGCAGCTTACGGCCAGGGAACCACGAGCAGTACTTC. This chain links TRBV7-8 with TRBJ2-7, with D possibly matching TRBD1 (5 bases). This CDR3 is built from 14 residues. The germline V gene has CDR1 SGHVS and CDR2 FQNEAQ. Trimming left V 2 bases short and J 5 bases short, with 13 bases between.

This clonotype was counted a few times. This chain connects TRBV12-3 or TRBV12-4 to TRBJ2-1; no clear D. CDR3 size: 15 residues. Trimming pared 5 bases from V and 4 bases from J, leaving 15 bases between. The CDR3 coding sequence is TGTGCCAGCAGTCACCCCGTCCTTCATTACAATGAGCAGTTCTTC. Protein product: CASSHPVLHYNEQFF.

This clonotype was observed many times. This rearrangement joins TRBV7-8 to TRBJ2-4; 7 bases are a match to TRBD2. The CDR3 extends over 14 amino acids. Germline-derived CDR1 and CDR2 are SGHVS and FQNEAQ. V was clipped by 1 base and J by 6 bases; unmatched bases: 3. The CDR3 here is CASSLGAGPNIQYF. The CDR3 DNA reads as TGTGCCAGCAGCTTAGGAGCGGGGCCAAACATTCAGTACTTC.

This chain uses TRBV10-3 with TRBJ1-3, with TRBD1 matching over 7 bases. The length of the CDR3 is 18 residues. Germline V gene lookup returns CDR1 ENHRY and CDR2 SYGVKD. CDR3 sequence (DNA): TGTGCTACCCAGGCGAGGTCCTACGGGACAGATTCTGGAAACACCATATATTTT. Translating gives CATQARSYGTDSGNTIYF.

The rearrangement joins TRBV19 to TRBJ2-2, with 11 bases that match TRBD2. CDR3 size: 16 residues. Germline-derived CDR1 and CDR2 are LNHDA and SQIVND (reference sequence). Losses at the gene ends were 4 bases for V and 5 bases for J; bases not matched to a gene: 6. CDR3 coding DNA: TGTGCCAGTAGTACCCTGGGACTAGCGGAGACCGGGGAGCTGTTTTTT. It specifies CASSTLGLAETGELFF.

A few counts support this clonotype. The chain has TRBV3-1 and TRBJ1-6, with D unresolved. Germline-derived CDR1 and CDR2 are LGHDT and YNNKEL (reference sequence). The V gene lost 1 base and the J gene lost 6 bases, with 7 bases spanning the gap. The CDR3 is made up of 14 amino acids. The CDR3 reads CASSQGSGNSPLHF. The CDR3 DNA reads TGTGCCAGCAGCCAAGGCTCGGGTAATTCACCCCTCCACTTT.

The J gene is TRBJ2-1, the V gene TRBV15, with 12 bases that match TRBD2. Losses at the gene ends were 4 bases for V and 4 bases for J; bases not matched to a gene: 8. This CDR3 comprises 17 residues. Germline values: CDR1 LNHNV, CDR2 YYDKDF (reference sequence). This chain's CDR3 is CATSTSQGLAGYNEQFF. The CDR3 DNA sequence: TGTGCCACCAGCACCAGCCAGGGACTAGCGGGTTACAATGAGCAGTTCTTC.

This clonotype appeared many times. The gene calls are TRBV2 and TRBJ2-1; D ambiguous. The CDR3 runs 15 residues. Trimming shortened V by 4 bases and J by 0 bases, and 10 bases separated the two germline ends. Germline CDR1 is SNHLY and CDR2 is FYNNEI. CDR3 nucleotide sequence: TGTGCCAGCAGTGCGGAAGGTAGCTCCTACAATGAGCAGTTCTTC. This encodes CASSAEGSSYNEQFF.

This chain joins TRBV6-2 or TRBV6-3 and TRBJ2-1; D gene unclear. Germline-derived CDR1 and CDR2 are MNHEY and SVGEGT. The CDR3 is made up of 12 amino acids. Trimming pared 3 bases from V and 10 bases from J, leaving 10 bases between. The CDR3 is CASSYKAREQFF. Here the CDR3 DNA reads TGTGCCAGCAGTTATAAGGCTCGGGAGCAGTTCTTC.

CDR3 sequence (DNA): TGTGCCAGCAGCTTGACCCTAGCGCCGGGCCGCTTTACGCAGTATTTT. Translating it yields CASSLTLAPGRFTQYF. The chain combines TRBV5-8 with TRBJ2-3; a weak D match, TRBD2 (6 bases). V lost 1 base and J lost 8, with 20 bases in between. This CDR3 is built from 16 residues. Germline CDR1 SGHTS, CDR2 YDEGEE. Complete variable domain (other parts from reference TRBV5-8 and TRBJ2-3): EAGVTQSPTHLIKTRGQQATLRCSPISGHTSVYWYQQALGLGLQFLLWYDEGEERNRGNFPPRFSGRQFPNYSSELNVNALELEDSALYLCASSLTLAPGRFTQYFGPGTRLTVL.

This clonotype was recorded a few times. This chain's CDR3 is CASSHSIDSNTDTQYF. The DNA for the CDR3 is TGCGCCAGCAGCCACTCCATAGACTCAAACACAGATACGCAGTATTTT. J is TRBJ2-3 and V is TRBV4-1; D gene unclear. In germline, CDR1 is MGHRA, CDR2 YSYEKL. The germline V and J ends were trimmed by 3 bases and 2 bases, with 15 bases remaining between them. The CDR3 extends over 16 amino acids.

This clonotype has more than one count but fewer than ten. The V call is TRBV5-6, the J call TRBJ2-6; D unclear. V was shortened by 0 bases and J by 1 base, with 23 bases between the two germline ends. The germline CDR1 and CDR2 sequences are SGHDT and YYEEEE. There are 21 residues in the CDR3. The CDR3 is CASSLALHFLPLLSGANVLTF. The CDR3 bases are TGTGCCAGCAGCTTGGCCTTACATTTTCTCCCCCTCCTTTCTGGGGCCAACGTCCTGACTTTC.

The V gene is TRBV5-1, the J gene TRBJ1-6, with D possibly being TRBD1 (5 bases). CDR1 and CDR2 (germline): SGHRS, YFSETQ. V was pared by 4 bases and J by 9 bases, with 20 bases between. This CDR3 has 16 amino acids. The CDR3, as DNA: TGCGCCAGCAGCCTCAGGACCCCGGGGGAGATTTCACCCCTCCACTTT. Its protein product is CASSLRTPGEISPLHF.

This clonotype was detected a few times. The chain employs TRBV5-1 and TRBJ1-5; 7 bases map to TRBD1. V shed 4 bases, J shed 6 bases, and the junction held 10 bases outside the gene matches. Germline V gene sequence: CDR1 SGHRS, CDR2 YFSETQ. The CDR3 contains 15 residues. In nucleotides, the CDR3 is TGCGCCAGCAGCCCCGACAGGGCGGTTGGTCAGCCCCAGCATTTT. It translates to CASSPDRAVGQPQHF.

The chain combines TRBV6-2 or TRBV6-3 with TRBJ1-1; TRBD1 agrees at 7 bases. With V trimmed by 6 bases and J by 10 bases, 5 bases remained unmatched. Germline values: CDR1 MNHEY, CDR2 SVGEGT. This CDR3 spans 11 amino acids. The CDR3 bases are TGTGCCAGCAGCACAACAGGGGTAGCTTTCTTT. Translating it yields CASSTTGVAFF.

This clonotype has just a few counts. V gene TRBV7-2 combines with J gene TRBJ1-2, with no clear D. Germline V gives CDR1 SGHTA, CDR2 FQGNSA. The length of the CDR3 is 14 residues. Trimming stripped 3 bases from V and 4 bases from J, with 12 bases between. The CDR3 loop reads CASSFAPGTYGYTF. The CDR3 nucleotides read TGTGCCAGCAGCTTCGCTCCAGGAACCTATGGCTACACCTTC.

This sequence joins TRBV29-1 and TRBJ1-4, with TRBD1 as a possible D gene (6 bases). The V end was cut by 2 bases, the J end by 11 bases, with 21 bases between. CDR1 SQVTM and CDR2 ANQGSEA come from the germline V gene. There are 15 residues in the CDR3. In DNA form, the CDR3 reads TGCAGCGTTGAAAGCCCTTGGACGGGTAGGGGGAAACTGTTTTTT. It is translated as CSVESPWTGRGKLFF.

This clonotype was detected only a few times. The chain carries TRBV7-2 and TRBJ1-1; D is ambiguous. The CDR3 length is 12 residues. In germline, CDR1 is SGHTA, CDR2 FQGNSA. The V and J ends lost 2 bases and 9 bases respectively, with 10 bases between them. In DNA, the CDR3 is TGTGCCAGCAGCTTACAACTGCGAAAAGCTTTCTTT. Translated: CASSLQLRKAFF.

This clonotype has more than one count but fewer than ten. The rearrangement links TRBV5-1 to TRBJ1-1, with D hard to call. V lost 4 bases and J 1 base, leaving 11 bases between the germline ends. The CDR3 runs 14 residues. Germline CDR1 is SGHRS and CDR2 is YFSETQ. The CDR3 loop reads CASSLEVGNTEAFF. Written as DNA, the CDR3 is TGCGCCAGCAGCCTTGAAGTGGGGAACACTGAAGCTTTCTTT.

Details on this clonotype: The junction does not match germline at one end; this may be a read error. CDR3 sequence (DNA): TGTGCCAGTAGTATAGGCCGATCTCGATCGACGTCCTTC. Translating gives CASSIGRSRSTSF. V and J are TRBV19 and TRBJ1-2; no clear D. Germline V CDR1 and CDR2: LNHDA, SQIVND (reference sequence). The CDR3 consists of 13 residues.

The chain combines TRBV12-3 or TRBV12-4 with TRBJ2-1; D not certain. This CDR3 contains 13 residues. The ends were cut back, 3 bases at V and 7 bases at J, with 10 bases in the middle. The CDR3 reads CASSFGPMNEQFF. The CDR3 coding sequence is TGTGCCAGCAGTTTTGGTCCCATGAATGAGCAGTTCTTC.

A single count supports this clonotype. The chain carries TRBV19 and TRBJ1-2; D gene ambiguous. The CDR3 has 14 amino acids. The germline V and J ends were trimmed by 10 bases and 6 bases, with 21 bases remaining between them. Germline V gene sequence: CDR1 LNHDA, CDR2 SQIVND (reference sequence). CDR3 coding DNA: TGTGCCACCTCCCTCGCCCCTTTTATCGATGGCTACACCTTC. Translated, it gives CATSLAPFIDGYTF. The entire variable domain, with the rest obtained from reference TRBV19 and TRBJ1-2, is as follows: DGGITQSPKYLFRKEGQNVTLSCEQNLNHDAMYWYRQDPGQGLRLIYYSQIVNDFQKGDIAEGYSVSREKKESFPLTVTSAQKNPTAFYLCATSLAPFIDGYTFGSGTRLTVV.